Following are 25 T cell receptor beta chains from one sample sequenced in a study of CXCR3-negative and CXCR3-positive naive CD8 T cells. Study-wide results and limits: Naive cells that were CXCR3-positive had more hydrophobic TRB CDR3s (compared with CXCR3-negative naive cells).

Their antigens are not known. UMI-labeled 5' RACE yielded the TRB cDNA libraries. From the 5' RACE reads, TCRdb lists one entry per CDR3 protein and no DNA. The table gives about 90,000 distinct CDR3 sequences; the top ten clones make up about 0.8% of it. The sample consisted of naive CXCR3+ CD8+ T cells from blood. Subset described: CD45RO-CCR7+CD27+CD95- naive CD8+ T cells expressing CXCR3 (TNR3+). All receptors derive from a human donor in good health. Some clones in this sample may be carry-over from other donors' samples.

This rearrangement joins TRBV2 to TRBJ1-1. Looked up from germline, CDR1 is SNHLY and CDR2 is FYNNEI. The length of the CDR3 is 13 residues. This chain's CDR3 is CASNRPENTEAFF.

The V call is TRBV5-1, the J call TRBJ2-3. CDR3 size: 11 residues. The germline CDR1 and CDR2 sequences are SGHRS and YFSETQ. The CDR3 spells CASSTRDTQYF.

The chain recombines TRBV7-9 with TRBJ1-1; with no DNA, the TCRdb D assignment of TRBD1 cannot be verified. This CDR3 has 11 residues. In germline, CDR1 is SEHNR, CDR2 FQNEAQ (reference sequence). This CDR3 is CASSLRGQAFF.

J is TRBJ1-2 and V is TRBV2. This CDR3 is 14 amino acids long. Germline-derived CDR1 and CDR2 are SNHLY and FYNNEI. CDR3 amino acids: CASSGGDQYYGYTF.

The J gene is TRBJ2-2, the V gene TRBV15. Looked up from germline, CDR1 is LNHNV and CDR2 is YYDKDF (reference sequence). The CDR3 has 15 residues. CDR3 protein: CATSREGRNTGELFF.

The gene calls are TRBV7-2 and TRBJ2-7; TCRdb's D call, TRBD1, is unchecked because there is no DNA. The CDR3 sequence is 14 residues long. Germline assignment: CDR1 SGHTA and CDR2 FQGNSA. CDR3: CASSFWGPPDEQYF. Supplemented by reference TRBV7-2 and TRBJ2-7, the full variable domain reads GAGVSQSPSNKVTEKGKDVELRCDPISGHTALYWYRQSLGQGLEFLIYFQGNSAPDKSGLPSDRFSAERTGGSVSTLTIQRTQQEDSAVYLCASSFWGPPDEQYFGPGTRLTVT.

The chain combines TRBV28 with TRBJ2-2; TCRdb's D gene call, TRBD1, goes unchecked for lack of DNA. Per germline, CDR1 MDHEN and CDR2 SYDVKM. There are 16 residues in the CDR3. This CDR3 is CASSLPGTGVTGELFF.

The rearrangement uses TRBV2 and TRBJ2-1. Germline V gene data show CDR1 as SNHLY and CDR2 as FYNNEI. The CDR3 runs to 11 residues. The CDR3 loop reads CASRQLNEQFF.

This rearrangement joins TRBV6-5 to TRBJ2-1; there is no DNA to check the TCRdb D call of TRBD2. Germline CDR1 reads MNHEY; CDR2 reads SVGAGI. This CDR3 comprises 16 residues. Here the CDR3 reads CASSRLAGLVIDEQFF.

The V and J genes are TRBV9 and TRBJ2-2; TCRdb names TRBD2, which stays unverified in the absence of DNA. The CDR3 sequence is 17 residues long. Germline lookup yields CDR1 SGDLS and CDR2 YYNGEE. The CDR3 protein is CASSVGPAGSNTGELFF.

This chain uses TRBV7-6 with TRBJ1-1. The CDR3 runs to 14 residues. Germline CDR1 is SGHVS and CDR2 is FNYEAQ. CDR3 protein: CASSLRGAGTEAFF.

The chain is built from TRBV28 and TRBJ2-1; TCRdb picks TRBD1, but there is no DNA to check that call. Germline V gives CDR1 MDHEN, CDR2 SYDVKM. This CDR3 has 14 amino acids. CDR3 loop: CASSLSGDLNEQFF.

V is TRBV28 and J is TRBJ2-1. CDR1 and CDR2 (germline): MDHEN, SYDVKM. The CDR3 runs 13 residues. CDR3 amino acids: CATSALGYNEQFF.

The V call is TRBV28, the J call TRBJ2-5; TCRdb picks TRBD2, but there is no DNA to check that call. Per germline, CDR1 MDHEN and CDR2 SYDVKM. This CDR3 is 17 amino acids long. The CDR3 sequence: CASSLVPAGGPRETQYF.

The chain recombines TRBV5-6 with TRBJ1-1. The CDR3 has 14 residues. Germline CDR1 is SGHDT and CDR2 is YYEEEE. The CDR3 loop reads CASSFGRTNTEAFF.

The chain couples TRBV27 to TRBJ2-7; TCRdb selects TRBD2, and the lack of DNA leaves this call unchecked. CDR1 and CDR2 (germline): MNHEY, SMNVEV (reference sequence). The CDR3 has 14 amino acids. CDR3 residues: CASSLASGAYEQYF.

The CDR3 reads CASSPTVAYGYTF. The chain has TRBV4-3 and TRBJ1-2; the D call of TRBD1 rests on TCRdb alone, since no DNA is present to check it. The V gene's germline CDR1 is LGHNA and CDR2 YSLEER. CDR3 size: 13 residues.

This chain links TRBV19 with TRBJ2-7; TCRdb reports TRBD1, a call that lacks DNA to check it against. Germline V gene sequence: CDR1 LNHDA, CDR2 SQIVND (reference sequence). This CDR3 region has 15 residues. The CDR3 here is CASTPPGQGHHEQYF.

The V gene is TRBV28, the J gene TRBJ2-2. The CDR3 has 14 residues. CDR1 and CDR2 (germline): MDHEN, SYDVKM. The CDR3 reads CASSFPDNTGELFF.

The rearrangement links TRBV7-8 to TRBJ1-4. Per the germline V gene, CDR1 is SGHVS and CDR2 is FQNEAQ. This CDR3 spans 15 amino acids. The CDR3: CASSLSAGSREKLFF.

This sequence joins TRBV27 and TRBJ2-7; TCRdb's D call of TRBD2 is untestable without DNA. The CDR3 spans 15 residues. The germline CDR1 and CDR2 sequences are MNHEY and SMNVEV (reference sequence). The CDR3: CASSLGLAGAYEQYF.

This sequence joins TRBV20-1 and TRBJ2-6. The CDR3 sequence is 19 residues long. Germline V gene data show CDR1 as DFQATT and CDR2 as SNEGSKA (reference sequence). CDR3 loop: CSASASRKELISGANVLTF.

The chain employs TRBV25-1 and TRBJ1-1; TCRdb's D call of TRBD1 is untestable without DNA. This CDR3 comprises 15 residues. Germline V gives CDR1 MGHDK, CDR2 SYGVNS. CDR3 protein: CASSTRDTSHTEAFF.

The V gene is TRBV4-1, the J gene TRBJ1-2; TCRdb lists TRBD1, though no DNA is available to test this call. Germline CDR1 is MGHRA and CDR2 is YSYEKL. The CDR3 contains 15 residues. The chain's CDR3 is CASSQEGQGNYGYTF.

The CDR3: CASSLKSSYEQYF. The rearrangement links TRBV28 to TRBJ2-7. There are 13 residues in the CDR3. Per the germline V gene, CDR1 is MDHEN and CDR2 is SYDVKM.